The clone carrying this TCR beta chain was seen more than once but under ten times. CDR1 is SGHAT and CDR2 is FQNNGV in the germline V gene. Deletions cut 5 bases from V and 2 bases from J, with 29 bases between. This CDR3 contains 20 residues. This sample stems from a study of response to subunit inactivated influenza vaccine. Each CDR3 protein gets one entry after TCRdb re-called the RT-PCR reads with MiXCR. The table has fewer than 600,000 distinct CDR3 sequences, 6% to 9% seen once; the top ten hold about an eighth. The starting material was PBMCs from blood, obtained around 2 years after vaccination. The chain uses TRBV11-2 and TRBJ2-3; perhaps TRBD1 as D (7 bases). The sequence was obtained from a man between 45 and 75 years old who received an inactivated influenza vaccine. DNA for the CDR3: TGTGCCAGCAGCCGACGGTGGCAGGGGGGATCTCTGATAGACACAGATACGCAGTATTTT. It yields the protein CASSRRWQGGSLIDTDTQYF.